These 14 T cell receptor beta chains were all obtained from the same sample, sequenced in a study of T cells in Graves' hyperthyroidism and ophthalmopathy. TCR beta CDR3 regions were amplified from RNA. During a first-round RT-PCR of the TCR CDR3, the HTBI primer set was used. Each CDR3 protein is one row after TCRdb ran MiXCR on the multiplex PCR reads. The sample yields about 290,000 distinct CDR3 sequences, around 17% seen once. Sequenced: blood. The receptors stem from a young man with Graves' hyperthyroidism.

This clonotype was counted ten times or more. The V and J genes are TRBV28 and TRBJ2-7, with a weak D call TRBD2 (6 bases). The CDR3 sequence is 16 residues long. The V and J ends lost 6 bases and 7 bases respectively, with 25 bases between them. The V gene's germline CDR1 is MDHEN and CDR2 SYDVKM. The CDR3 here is CASRLTSARGGTEQYF. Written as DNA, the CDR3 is TGTGCCAGCAGACTCACCTCGGCTAGGGGAGGAACAGAGCAGTACTTC.

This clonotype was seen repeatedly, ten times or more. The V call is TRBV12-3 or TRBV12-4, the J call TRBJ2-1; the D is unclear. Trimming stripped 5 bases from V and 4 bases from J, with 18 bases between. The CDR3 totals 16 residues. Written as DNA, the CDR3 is TGTGCCAGCAGTACCCGTGAGGCAACGATATACAATGAGCAGTTCTTC. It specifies CASSTREATIYNEQFF.

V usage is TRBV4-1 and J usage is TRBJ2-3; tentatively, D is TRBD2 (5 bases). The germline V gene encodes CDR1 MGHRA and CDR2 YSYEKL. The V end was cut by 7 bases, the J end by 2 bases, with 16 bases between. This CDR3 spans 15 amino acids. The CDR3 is CASTPRSGNTDTQYF. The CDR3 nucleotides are TGCGCCAGCACCCCTCGGAGCGGCAACACAGATACGCAGTATTTT.

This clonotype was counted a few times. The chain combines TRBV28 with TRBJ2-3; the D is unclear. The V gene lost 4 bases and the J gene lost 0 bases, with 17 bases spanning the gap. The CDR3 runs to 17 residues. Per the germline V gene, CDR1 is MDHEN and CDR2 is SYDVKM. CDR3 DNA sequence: TGTGCCAGCAGTTCCCTCCCCTCCATGACTAGCACAGATACGCAGTATTTT. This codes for CASSSLPSMTSTDTQYF.

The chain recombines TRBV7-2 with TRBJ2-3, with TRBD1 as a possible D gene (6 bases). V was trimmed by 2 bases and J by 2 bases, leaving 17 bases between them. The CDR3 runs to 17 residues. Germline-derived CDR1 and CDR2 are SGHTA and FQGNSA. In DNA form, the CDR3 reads TGTGCCAGCAGCTTATTGGGTCCCGGACAGTTCACAGATACGCAGTATTTT. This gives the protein CASSLLGPGQFTDTQYF.

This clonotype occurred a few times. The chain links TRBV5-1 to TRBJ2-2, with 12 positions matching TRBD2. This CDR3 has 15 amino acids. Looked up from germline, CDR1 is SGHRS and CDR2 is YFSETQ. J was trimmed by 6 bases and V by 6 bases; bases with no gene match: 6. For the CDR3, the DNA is TGCGCCAGCAACAGACTAGCGGGAGTGTCCGGGGAGCTGTTTTTT. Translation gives CASNRLAGVSGELFF.

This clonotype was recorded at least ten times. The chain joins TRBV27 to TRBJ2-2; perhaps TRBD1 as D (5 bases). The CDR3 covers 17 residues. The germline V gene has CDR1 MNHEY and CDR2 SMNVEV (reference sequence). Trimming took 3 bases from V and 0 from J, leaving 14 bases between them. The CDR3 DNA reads TGTGCCAGCAGTTTGTCACAGGTTTCCCCGAACACCGGGGAGCTGTTTTTT. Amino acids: CASSLSQVSPNTGELFF.

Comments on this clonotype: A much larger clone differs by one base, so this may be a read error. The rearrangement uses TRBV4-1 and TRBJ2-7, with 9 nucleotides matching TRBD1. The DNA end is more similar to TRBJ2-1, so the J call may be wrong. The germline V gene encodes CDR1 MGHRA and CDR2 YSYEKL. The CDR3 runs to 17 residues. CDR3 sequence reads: CASSQTTGTGTAYEQFF. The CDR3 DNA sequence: TGCGCCAGCAGCCAGACCACCGGGACAGGGACCGCCTACGAGCAGTTCTTC.

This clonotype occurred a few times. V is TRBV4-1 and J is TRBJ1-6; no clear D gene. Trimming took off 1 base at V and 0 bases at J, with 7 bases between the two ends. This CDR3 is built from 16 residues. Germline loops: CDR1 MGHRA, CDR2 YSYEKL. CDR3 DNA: TGCGCCAGCAGCCAAGGCGGGAGCTCCTATAATTCACCCCTCCACTTT. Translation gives CASSQGGSSYNSPLHF.

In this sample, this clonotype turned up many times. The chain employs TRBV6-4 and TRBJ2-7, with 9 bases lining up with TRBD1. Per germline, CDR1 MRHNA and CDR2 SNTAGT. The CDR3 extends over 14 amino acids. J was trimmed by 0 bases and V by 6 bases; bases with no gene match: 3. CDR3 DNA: TGTGCCAGCAGAGGGACAGGGAGCTCCTACGAGCAGTACTTC. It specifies CASRGTGSSYEQYF.

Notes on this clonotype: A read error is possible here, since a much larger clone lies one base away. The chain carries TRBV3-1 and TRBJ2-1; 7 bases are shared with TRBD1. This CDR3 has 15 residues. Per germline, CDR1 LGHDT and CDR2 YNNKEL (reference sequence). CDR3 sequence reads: CASSPRGQSSNEQFF. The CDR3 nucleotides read TGTGCCAGCAGCCCAAGGGGGCAATCCTCCAATGAGCAGTTCTTC.

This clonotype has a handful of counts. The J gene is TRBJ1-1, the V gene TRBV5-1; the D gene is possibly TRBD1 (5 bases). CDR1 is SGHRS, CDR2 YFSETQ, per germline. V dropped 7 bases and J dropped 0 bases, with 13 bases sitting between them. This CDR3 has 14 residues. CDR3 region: CASARTHLNTEAFF. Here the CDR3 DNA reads TGCGCCAGCGCCCGGACACATTTGAACACTGAAGCTTTCTTT.

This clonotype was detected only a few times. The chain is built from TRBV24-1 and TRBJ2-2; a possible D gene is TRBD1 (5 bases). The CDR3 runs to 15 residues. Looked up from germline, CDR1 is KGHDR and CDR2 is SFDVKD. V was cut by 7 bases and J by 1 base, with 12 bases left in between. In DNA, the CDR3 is TGTGCCACCAGCGAGACAGCCGTGAACACCGGGGAGCTGTTTTTT. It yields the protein CATSETAVNTGELFF.

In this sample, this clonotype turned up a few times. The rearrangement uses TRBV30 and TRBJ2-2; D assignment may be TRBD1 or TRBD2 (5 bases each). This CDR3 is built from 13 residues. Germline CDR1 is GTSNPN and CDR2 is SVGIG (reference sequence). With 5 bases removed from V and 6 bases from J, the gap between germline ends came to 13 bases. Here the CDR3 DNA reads TGTGCCTGGCCGCGAGGGGCTCCCGGGGAGCTGTTTTTT. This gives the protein CAWPRGAPGELFF. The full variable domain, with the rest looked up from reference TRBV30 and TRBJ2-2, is SQTIHQWPATLVQPVGSPLSLECTVEGTSNPNLYWYRQAAGRGLQLLFYSVGIGQISSEVPQNLSASRPQDRQFILSSKKLLLSDSGFYLCAWPRGAPGELFFGEGSRLTVL.